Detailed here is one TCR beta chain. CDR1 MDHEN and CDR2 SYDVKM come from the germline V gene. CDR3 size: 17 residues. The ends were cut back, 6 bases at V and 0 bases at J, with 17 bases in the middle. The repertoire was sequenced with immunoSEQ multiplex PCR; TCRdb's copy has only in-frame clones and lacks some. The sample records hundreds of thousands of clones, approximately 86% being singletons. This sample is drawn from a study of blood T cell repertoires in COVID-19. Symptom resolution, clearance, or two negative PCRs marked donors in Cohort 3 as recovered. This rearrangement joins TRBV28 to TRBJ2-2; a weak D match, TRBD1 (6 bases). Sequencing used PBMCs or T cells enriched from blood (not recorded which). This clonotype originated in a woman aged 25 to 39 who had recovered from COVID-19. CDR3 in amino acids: CASRILGTLANTGELFF. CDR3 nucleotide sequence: TGTGCCAGCAGGATTTTAGGGACACTCGCGAACACCGGGGAGCTGTTTTTT. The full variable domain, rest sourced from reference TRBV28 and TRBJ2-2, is DVKVTQSSRYLVKRTGEKVFLECVQDMDHENMFWYRQDPGLGLRLIYFSYDVKMKEKGDIPEGYSVSREKKERFSLILESASTNQTSMYLCASRILGTLANTGELFFGEGSRLTVL.